These 15 T cell receptor beta chains were sequenced from one sample in a study of regulatory T cells in long-lasting Graves disease. Investigators prepared the TCR beta libraries by applying iRepertoire HTBI primers and Arm-PCR of CDR3 regions. Using its own MiXCR run on the multiplex PCR reads, TCRdb lists one record per CDR3 protein. The table has 400,000 to 550,000 distinct CDR3 sequences, about a sixth seen once; the top ten hold about 10%. Noted time point: newly diagnosed GD, antithyroid drugs for less than 3 months. Extracted RNA from PBMCs served as the source of the TCR library. These data were likewise used in another study, on T cells in Graves' hyperthyroidism and ophthalmopathy.

The sample in question was peripheral blood mononuclear cells (PBMCs), obtained at new diagnosis, from a patient treated with antithyroid drugs. The receptors come from a woman in her twenties or thirties with Graves disease.

This clonotype has only a few counts. This sequence may be a read error, since a much larger clone differs from it by one base. J is TRBJ2-7 and V is TRBV11-3, with D possibly TRBD2 on 6 matching bases. Germline V CDR1 and CDR2: SGHNT, YENEEA. This CDR3 spans 14 amino acids. CDR3 region: CASSLSAGPYEQCF. CDR3 DNA sequence: TGTGCCAGCAGCTTATCCGCGGGACCCTACGAGCAGTGCTTC.

The rearrangement uses TRBV10-3 and TRBJ1-2; 8 nucleotides line up with TRBD1. After removal of 0 bases from V and 4 bases from J, the junction contained 7 bases not matched to a gene. This CDR3 is 16 amino acids long. Germline CDR1 is ENHRY and CDR2 is SYGVKD. The CDR3 sequence is CAISESLQGAGYGYTF. Here the CDR3 DNA reads TGTGCCATCAGTGAGTCGTTGCAGGGGGCGGGCTATGGCTACACCTTC.

With respect to this clonotype: No conserved phenylalanine or tryptophan ends this CDR3, so it is likely a read error. No DNA is shown, since the ends of the CDR3 on it are uncertain; the CDR3 is the one TCRdb lists. The V call is TRBV28, the J call TRBJ1-2; the table's D call of TRBD1 was not tested on the DNA. The germline V gene has CDR1 MDHEN and CDR2 SYDVKM. The CDR3 contains 11 residues when both ends are counted. The chain's CDR3 is CASSSRWGARY.

A note on this clonotype: A read error may be the cause here, since a much bigger clone is one base away. J is TRBJ2-7 and V is TRBV6-5; D gene uncertain. Germline assignment: CDR1 MNHEY and CDR2 SVGAGI. Trimming pared 4 bases from V and 1 base from J, leaving 11 bases between. There are 14 residues in the CDR3. Written as DNA, the CDR3 is TGTGCCAGCAGTTCACTTAACGGGTCCTACGAGCAGTACTTC. It specifies CASSSLNGSYEQYF.

This clonotype has ten or more counts. The CDR3, as DNA: TGTGCCAGCAGTGAAACCCCTTCTGGACGGGAGAGGGCTTTCTTT. This encodes CASSETPSGRERAFF. V gene TRBV6-1 combines with J gene TRBJ1-1; D ambiguous. With 2 bases removed from V and 11 bases from J, the gap between germline ends came to 21 bases. The CDR3 has 15 amino acids. Germline V gene sequence: CDR1 MNHNS, CDR2 SASEGT.

This chain connects TRBV6-1 to TRBJ2-2, with D uncertain. The V and J ends lost 10 bases and 0 bases respectively, with 9 bases between them. The germline gives CDR1 MNHNS, CDR2 SASEGT. The CDR3 loop spans 13 amino acids. The CDR3 reads CATGRSNTGELFF. The CDR3 DNA is TGTGCCACTGGACGGTCGAACACCGGGGAGCTGTTTTTT.

At least ten counts were recorded for this clonotype. The chain links TRBV28 to TRBJ2-5; no clear D. The germline V gene encodes CDR1 MDHEN and CDR2 SYDVKM. Trimming shortened V by 4 bases and J by 2 bases, and 8 bases separated the two germline ends. The CDR3 covers 13 residues. CDR3 in DNA: TGTGCCAGCAGTTGGTCGCTGCAAGAGACCCAGTACTTC. Protein sequence: CASSWSLQETQYF.

This clonotype was picked up many times. The chain is built from TRBV18 and TRBJ2-5; 9 bases line up with TRBD2. The CDR3 spans 15 residues. V shed 4 bases, J shed 5 bases, and the junction held 8 bases outside the gene matches. Germline CDR1 KGHSH, CDR2 LQKENI. The CDR3 DNA follows: TGTGCCAGCTCACAACTTAGCGGGAGACAGGAGACCCAGTACTTC. As protein: CASSQLSGRQETQYF.

This sequence joins TRBV12-3 or TRBV12-4 and TRBJ2-1; 14 nucleotides align to TRBD2. V lost 8 bases, J lost 8 bases, and 5 bases stayed unmatched. This CDR3 comprises 14 residues. CDR3 protein: CASVKTSGRDEQFF. CDR3 DNA: TGTGCCAGCGTCAAGACTAGCGGGAGGGATGAGCAGTTCTTC.

This clonotype was observed many times. The chain combines TRBV18 with TRBJ1-2; D perhaps matches TRBD1 (5 bases). Trimming took off 1 base at V and 6 bases at J, with 15 bases between the two ends. The CDR3 loop spans 15 amino acids. CDR1 and CDR2 from the germline V gene are KGHSH and LQKENI. DNA of the CDR3: TGTGCCAGCTCACCACGGCTCAGGGAGGGAAATGGCTACACCTTC. It specifies CASSPRLREGNGYTF.

About this clonotype itself: A read error is possible here, since a much larger clone lies one base away. The CDR3 does not end in the conserved phenylalanine or tryptophan, so this is likely a read error. V and J are TRBV28 and TRBJ1-2, with unresolved D. CDR1 and CDR2 from the germline V gene are MDHEN and SYDVKM. V was clipped by 2 bases and J by 8 bases, with 15 bases between them. This CDR3 has 14 residues. CDR3 nucleotides: TGTGCCAGCAGTTTAAGTCGGGCGCCCCGCGGCTACACCTCC. Its translation is CASSLSRAPRGYTS.

This rearrangement joins TRBV20-1 to TRBJ2-5, with D possibly being TRBD1 or TRBD2 (5 bases each). V was shortened by 6 bases and J by 3 bases, with 11 bases between the two germline ends. This CDR3 comprises 12 residues. CDR1 is DFQATT and CDR2 is SNEGSKA in the germline V gene (reference sequence). CDR3 bases: TGCAGTGCCCTCGGGGCCGAAGAGACCCAGTACTTC. Its protein is CSALGAEETQYF.

This clonotype was counted between two and nine times. The V and J genes are TRBV27 and TRBJ2-2, with 10 bases identical to TRBD1. The ends lost 4 bases at V and 1 base at J; junction bases unmatched: 3. The CDR3 is made up of 16 amino acids. Germline CDR1 reads MNHEY; CDR2 reads SMNVEV (reference sequence). This CDR3 is CASSWTGGLNTGELFF. The CDR3 nucleotides read TGTGCCAGCAGTTGGACAGGGGGGCTGAACACCGGGGAGCTGTTTTTT.

The chain has TRBV6-4 and TRBJ2-7, with 10 bases identical to TRBD2. The CDR3 contains 18 residues. Per the germline V gene, CDR1 is MRHNA and CDR2 is SNTAGT. The J segment lost 7 bases and the V segment lost 2 bases, leaving 17 bases of the junction unmatched. The CDR3 nucleotides read TGTGCCAGCAGTGACACTAGCGGGGTGATTCGCTCCTACAATGAGCAGTACTTC. Protein sequence: CASSDTSGVIRSYNEQYF.

This clonotype occurred a few times. J is TRBJ2-5 and V is TRBV12-3 or TRBV12-4, with D unresolved. The CDR3 runs to 16 residues. Trimming shortened V by 5 bases and J by 1 base, and 17 bases separated the two germline ends. The chain's CDR3 is CASSNPRAERQETQYF. The CDR3 bases are TGTGCCAGCAGTAACCCCCGGGCGGAGCGCCAAGAGACCCAGTACTTC.